This passage covers 2 T cell receptor beta chains from one sample sequenced in a study of T-cell reconstitution after alpha-beta-depleted transplantation in children. Preparation of the TCRbeta library used unique molecular identifiers. TCRdb re-analysed the PCR reads in MiXCR, keeping a single row per CDR3 protein. The sample shows fewer than 550,000 distinct CDR3 sequences, 15% to 20% of them seen only once. Sequenced here: PBMCs, mostly from graft donor cells, sampled 360 days after TCRalphabeta/CD19-depleted stem cell transplant. The receptors originated from a boy in the first two years of life who had a stem cell transplant for Wiskott-Aldrich syndrome, so the T cells may come from the graft donor.

In its sample, this clonotype was seen a few times. V is TRBV9 and J is TRBJ2-1; no definite D call. The germline gives CDR1 SGDLS, CDR2 YYNGEE. The CDR3 loop spans 21 amino acids. The V end was cut by 4 bases, the J end by 4 bases, with 33 bases between. CDR3 residues: CASSFTLVFRAASPWYNEQFF. The CDR3 DNA reads TGTGCCAGCAGCTTTACCCTAGTGTTCCGGGCTGCATCCCCGTGGTACAATGAGCAGTTCTTC.

The chain couples TRBV20-1 to TRBJ1-1; the D is unclear. Germline V gene lookup returns CDR1 DFQATT and CDR2 SNEGSKA (reference sequence). Trimming took 1 base from V and 8 from J, leaving 8 bases between them. The CDR3 covers 11 residues. The CDR3 DNA reads as TGCAGTGCTAGAGGTTGGGAAGAAGCTTTCTTT. Protein sequence: CSARGWEEAFF.